This T cell receptor beta chain is drawn from a study of cytomegalovirus exposure and HLA in healthy donors. Points from the study as a whole: In vitro data verified a few CMV-associated chains as specific for CMV antigens.

The V and J ends lost 5 bases and 5 bases respectively, with 10 bases between them. CDR1 MNHNS and CDR2 SASEGT come from the germline V gene. There are 12 residues in the CDR3. Vbeta (60) and Jbeta (13) primers were used in the PCR. Repertoires were generated with immunoSEQ multiplex PCR, while TCRdb's copy carries only in-frame clones and drops some. The table lists some 150,000 clones, roughly 79% of them singletons. As to this clone: Its antigen is not identified.

The V gene is TRBV6-1, the J gene TRBJ2-7; no firm D call. This clonotype was obtained from a man aged 35-49 years in good health and CMV-seropositive. The sample taken for sequencing was PBMCs. CDR3 coding DNA: TGTGCCAGCAGTTCCATAACTAACGAGCAGTACTTC. It encodes CASSSITNEQYF.